The 14 T cell receptor beta chains presented below share a single source sample, sequenced in a study of T cell responses to AZD1222 COVID-19 vaccine. Profiled with immunoSEQ multiplex PCR; TCRdb holds only in-frame clones, not every one. The repertoire holds tens of thousands of clones, with around 90% as singletons. This material consisted of peripheral blood, taken on day 0 of AZD1222 vaccination. These receptor sequences come from an adult in good health.

This sequence joins TRBV4-1 and TRBJ1-2; no definite D call. Trimming stripped 3 bases from V and 4 bases from J, with 18 bases between. The V gene's germline CDR1 is MGHRA and CDR2 YSYEKL. The CDR3 runs to 16 residues. In DNA form, the CDR3 reads TGCGCCAGCAGCCACCCGACTCAACACCAACTCTATGGCTACACCTTC. This encodes CASSHPTQHQLYGYTF.

This rearrangement joins TRBV11-2 to TRBJ1-4; D unclear. CDR1 SGHAT and CDR2 FQNNGV come from the germline V gene. CDR3 length equals 16 residues. V lost 4 bases, J lost 5 bases, and 17 bases lay in between. CDR3 sequence (DNA): TGTGCCAGCAGCTCTTACCGGGGAAGACTCAATGAAAAACTGTTTTTT. Translated, it gives CASSSYRGRLNEKLFF.

The chain joins TRBV28 to TRBJ1-6; 9 nucleotides line up with TRBD1. V lost 5 bases to trimming and J lost 10 bases; unmatched junction nucleotides: 9. Germline V gives CDR1 MDHEN, CDR2 SYDVKM. This CDR3 spans 15 amino acids. CDR3 coding DNA: TGTGCCAGCAGTGGGGGGACAGGGATAGGATCACCCCTCCACTTT. Protein product: CASSGGTGIGSPLHF.

This clone has just a few counts. The chain combines TRBV12-5 with TRBJ1-2, with 8 bases matching TRBD1. The CDR3 contains 18 residues. The junction had 10 bases not matched to a gene; V was cut back by 1 base and J by 0 bases. Germline lookup yields CDR1 LGHNT and CDR2 FRNRAP. The CDR3 loop is CASGLAPPGTGTNYGYTF. The CDR3 DNA follows: TGTGCTAGTGGTTTGGCCCCCCCCGGGACAGGAACTAACTATGGCTACACCTTC.

The chain combines TRBV21-1 with TRBJ1-4; the table's D call of TRBD1 was not tested on the DNA. TRBV21-1 is recorded as a pseudogene. CDR3 length: 17 residues. The CDR3 spells CASSKSLWQGRDEKLFF. The CDR3, as DNA: TGTGCCAGCAGCAAATCCCTGTGGCAGGGCCGCGATGAAAAACTGTTTTTT.

This chain links TRBV7-8 with TRBJ2-1, with 8 bases that match TRBD1. V shed 5 bases, J shed 6 bases, and the junction held 9 bases outside the gene matches. From germline, CDR1 is SGHVS and CDR2 FQNEAQ. The CDR3 is 15 amino acids. The CDR3 sequence is CASSVGQVLGNEQFF. CDR3 DNA sequence: TGTGCCAGCAGCGTGGGACAGGTTCTTGGCAATGAGCAGTTCTTC.

V usage is TRBV7-9 and J usage is TRBJ1-2; a weak D match, TRBD1 (5 bases). The CDR3 runs 13 residues. Looked up from germline, CDR1 is SEHNR and CDR2 is FQNEAQ (reference sequence). The germline V and J ends were trimmed by 2 bases and 3 bases, with 7 bases remaining between them. CDR3 sequence: CASSLQGDYGYTF. The DNA of the CDR3 is TGTGCCAGCAGCTTACAGGGTGACTATGGCTACACCTTC.

This clone was seen a single time. The chain links TRBV5-1 to TRBJ2-2; D unresolved. The germline CDR1 and CDR2 sequences are SGHRS and YFSETQ. V shed 5 bases and J shed 5 bases, with 13 bases lying between them. This CDR3 is built from 14 residues. CDR3 amino acids: CASRSEGWTGELFF. The CDR3 DNA reads TGCGCCAGCAGGTCAGAAGGGTGGACCGGGGAGCTGTTTTTT.

This clone showed up just once. The rearrangement uses TRBV23-1 and TRBJ1-2, with 10 bases that match TRBD1. TRBV23-1 qualifies as an ORF whose function is uncertain. After removal of 3 bases from V and 2 bases from J, the junction contained 9 bases not matched to a gene. CDR3 size: 17 residues. CDR3 nucleotides: TGCGCCAGCAGTCATATGGGACAGGGGAGGCGAAACTATGGCTACACCTTC. Its translation: CASSHMGQGRRNYGYTF.

The chain combines TRBV10-1 with TRBJ1-5; D gene uncertain. This CDR3 has 15 residues. Germline V gene lookup returns CDR1 WNHNN and CDR2 SYGVQD (reference sequence). Trimming stripped 0 bases from V and 1 base from J, with 7 bases between. CDR3 sequence reads: CASSESLPSNQPQHF. The DNA of the CDR3 is TGCGCCAGCAGTGAGTCACTTCCGAGCAATCAGCCCCAGCATTTT.

The V and J genes are TRBV5-1 and TRBJ1-1; D is possibly TRBD1 (6 bases). This CDR3 has 15 amino acids. Germline CDR1 reads SGHRS; CDR2 reads YFSETQ. Trimming took off 2 bases at V and 4 bases at J, with 15 bases between the two ends. CDR3 nucleotide sequence: TGCGCCAGCAGCTTTGATGCAGGGGAGGGCACTGAAGCTTTCTTT. Its protein product is CASSFDAGEGTEAFF. The full variable domain, in which reference TRBV5-1 and TRBJ1-1 provide the parts outside the CDR3, is KAGVTQTPRYLIKTRGQQVTLSCSPISGHRSVSWYQQTPGQGLQFLFEYFSETQRNKGNFPGRFSGRQFSNSRSEMNVSTLELGDSALYLCASSFDAGEGTEAFFGQGTRLTVV.

The chain uses TRBV19 and TRBJ1-2; D ambiguous. The CDR3 loop spans 13 amino acids. CDR1 and CDR2 from the germline V gene are LNHDA and SQIVND (reference sequence). The germline V and J ends were trimmed by 3 bases and 3 bases, with 8 bases remaining between them. CDR3 nucleotide sequence: TGTGCCAGTAGTATCGAGGAATACTATGGCTACACCTTC. This translates into CASSIEEYYGYTF.

The J gene is TRBJ2-7, the V gene TRBV19, with TRBD1 matching 7 bases. The V segment lost 7 bases and the J segment 2 bases; nucleotides outside the gene matches: 5. Germline CDR1 is LNHDA and CDR2 is SQIVND (reference sequence). The CDR3 sequence is 13 residues long. The CDR3 coding sequence is TGTGCCAGTACTGGGGACAGCGCCTACGAGCAGTACTTC. It codes for CASTGDSAYEQYF.

The rearrangement joins TRBV20-1 to TRBJ2-7; TRBD2 is a possible D gene (5 bases). Between the trimmed V and J ends, which lost 3 bases and 2 bases, there was a span of 17 bases. CDR1 and CDR2 from the germline V gene are DFQATT and SNEGSKA (reference sequence). This CDR3 is 15 amino acids long. The CDR3 DNA sequence: TGCAGTGCTAGTTGGGCGGACTTCCGTCCCTACGAGCAGTACTTC. This codes for CSASWADFRPYEQYF.